The rows below give T cell receptor beta chains drawn from one sample of a study of coeliac disease. Libraries were prepared by immunoSEQ multiplex PCR; TCRdb keeps only in-frame clonotypes and omits some of them. The data contain approximately 6,500 clones, approximately 70% of them seen just once; the ten biggest clones take up approximately 6.7%. The source material was lamina propria lymphocytes from the gut. The receptors derive from a man aged 50-59 years with active celiac disease. Both conserved end residues are part of each CDR3. Each record gives: clone size, V gene, D gene, J gene, CDR3 DNA, CDR3 protein. The D gene is left open where the match is weak. Clone sizes are given selectively: once, few, many, or a class where the clone is expanded.

-,TRBV19,-,TRBJ2-2,TGTGCCAGTACTAACCGGGGTGGGCGGAGCGGGGAGCTGTTTTTT,CASTNRGGRSGELFF
-,TRBV30,-,TRBJ1-1,TGTGCCGGTAACAGGGAGAGGACTGAAGCTTTCTTT,CAGNRERTEAFF
-,TRBV5-1,-,TRBJ2-3,TGCGCCAGCAGCTGGGCGGACTCCGGGTCCACAGATACGCAGTATTTT,CASSWADSGSTDTQYF
-,TRBV14,-,TRBJ2-5,TGTGCCAGCAGCCAGCGGGACGGCGGGGAGACCCAGTACTTC,CASSQRDGGETQYF
few,TRBV19,TRBD2,TRBJ2-7,TGTGCCAGTAGTACTGGACTAGCGCGGGAGCAGTACTTC,CASSTGLAREQYF
few,TRBV2,TRBD1,TRBJ1-5,TGTGCCAGCAGTGGACAGGGGTCTGAGCAGCCCCAGCATTTT,CASSGQGSEQPQHF
few,TRBV7-3,TRBD1,TRBJ2-5,TGTGCCAGCAGCCGCACAGGGGCGGAAGAGACCCAGTACTTC,CASSRTGAEETQYF
few,TRBV23-1,-,TRBJ1-5,TGCGCCAGCAGTCAATCGAGAGGGTCCGGCCAGCCCCAGCATTTT,CASSQSRGSGQPQHF
-,TRBV5-1,-,TRBJ1-1,TGCGCCAGCAGCTTGGGACAGGCGGAGTTCACTGAAGCTTTCTTT,CASSLGQAEFTEAFF
-,TRBV30,TRBD1,TRBJ1-4,TGTGCCTGGGACAGGGGAACTAATGAAAAACTGTTTTTT,CAWDRGTNEKLFF
-,TRBV25-1,-,TRBJ1-2,TGTGCCAGCAGAGGACAGCGGGGATATGGCTACACCTTC,CASRGQRGYGYTF
few,TRBV28,-,TRBJ1-1,TGTGCCAGCAGTCTCTCGGGAGACTTGAACACTGAAGCTTTCTTT,CASSLSGDLNTEAFF
-,TRBV7-2,TRBD1,TRBJ1-6,TGTGCCAGCAGTCCACAGGGGAACTCACCCCTCCACTTT,CASSPQGNSPLHF
-,TRBV2,-,TRBJ2-1,TGTGCCAGCAGGCGGGACTCGAGAGGCTACAATGAGCAGTTCTTC,CASRRDSRGYNEQFF
-,TRBV7-3,-,TRBJ1-6,TGTGCCAGCAGCCTCAGGGCTGGGGAGGGGGGATCACCCCTCCACTTT,CASSLRAGEGGSPLHF
-,TRBV5-1,TRBD1,TRBJ1-2,TGCGCCAGCAGCTTGGGACAGGGGAGGATAGTTGGCTACACCTTC,CASSLGQGRIVGYTF
-,TRBV9,TRBD1,TRBJ1-2,TGTGCCAGCAGCCCCCGGGACAGGGAATTCTATGGCTACACCTTC,CASSPRDREFYGYTF
-,TRBV6-1,TRBD2,TRBJ2-1,TGTGCCAGCAGACTAGCGGGGGGGCCCGATGAGCAGTTCTTC,CASRLAGGPDEQFF
-,TRBV6-1,-,TRBJ1-2,TGTGCCAGCAGTGAATCCGGGACTAATGGCTACACCTTC,CASSESGTNGYTF
medium-sized,TRBV13,-,TRBJ2-5,TGTGCCAGCAGCTTAGGCCTAACCGGGAGTCAAGAGACCCAGTACTTC,CASSLGLTGSQETQYF
few,TRBV7-3,TRBD2,TRBJ2-1,TGTGCCAGCAGTTCAACTAGCGGGGGGTACAATGAGCAGTTCTTC,CASSSTSGGYNEQFF
-,TRBV30,-,TRBJ1-2,TGTGCCTGGAGCGTTGAGTACGGCTACACCTTC,CAWSVEYGYTF
-,TRBV7-9,-,TRBJ2-3,TGTGCCAGCAGCCTGGGCCTGTCCTCTCGCACAGATACGCAGTATTTT,CASSLGLSSRTDTQYF
few,TRBV9,TRBD2,TRBJ2-3,TGTGCCAGCGGCGGGGGACTAGCGGGAAGAGATACGCAGTATTTT,CASGGGLAGRDTQYF
medium-sized,TRBV19,TRBD1,TRBJ2-7,TGTGCCAGTAGTCCCCCGGGACAGGGGTTATACGAGCAGTACTTC,CASSPPGQGLYEQYF
-,TRBV6-5,-,TRBJ2-2,TGTGCCAGCAGTTATTCCCGGAGGACCACCACCGGGGAGCTGTTTTTT,CASSYSRRTTTGELFF
-,TRBV9,-,TRBJ2-5,TGTGCCAGCAGCGCTCGGTTGGGCTTAGAAGAGACCCAGTACTTC,CASSARLGLEETQYF